In this sample, the clone carrying this T cell receptor beta chain turned up many times. The sample is drawn from a study of T cells in Graves' hyperthyroidism and ophthalmopathy. The source material, RNA transcripts, was used to amplify TCR beta CDR3 regions. The HTBI set primed first-round TCR CDR3 RT-PCR. Each CDR3 protein gets one entry after TCRdb re-called the multiplex PCR reads with MiXCR. The table shows roughly 160,000 distinct CDR3 sequences, with roughly 9.4% occurring only once. CDR1 and CDR2 from the germline V gene are MDHEN and SYDVKM. This CDR3 is 15 amino acids long. With 7 bases clipped from V and 2 bases from J, the junction kept 9 bases outside the gene matches. Diagnoses were established using clinical symptoms, serum thyroxine and TRAb, thyroid ultrasound and orbital computed tomography. Blood was obtained at the first hyperthyroidism diagnosis, which preceded any ophthalmopathy symptoms.

The receptor comes from a woman under 30 with Graves' hyperthyroidism that later progressed to Graves' ophthalmopathy. The chain joins TRBV28 to TRBJ2-3; 7 nucleotides match TRBD2. The sample consisted of blood. The CDR3 is CASTRLAALTDTQYF. The CDR3 nucleotides read TGTGCCAGCACTCGCCTAGCGGCTCTCACAGATACGCAGTATTTT.